This T cell receptor (beta chain) is from a study of blood T cell repertoires in COVID-19. Trimming cost V 5 bases and J 7 bases, with 18 bases left between them. Germline V gene data show CDR1 as SGHRS and CDR2 as YFSETQ. The CDR3 contains 14 residues. Method: immunoSEQ multiplex PCR; TCRdb's copy keeps in-frame clones and lacks some. The sample records about 31,000 clones, over 75% being singletons. This chain uses TRBV5-1 with TRBJ1-1; possibly TRBD1 for D (5 bases). Material for sequencing was peripheral blood. The sequence was collected from a man in his sixties with COVID-19, enrolled during active disease. CDR3 loop: CASSTTQGVGEAFF. The CDR3 DNA is TGCGCCAGCAGTACCACTCAGGGCGTAGGTGAAGCTTTCTTT.